A selection of T cell receptor beta chains follows, all from one sample in a study of T cell changes during pregnancy in multiple sclerosis. Sequencing used immunoSEQ multiplex PCR; TCRdb keeps in-frame clones, though not all of them. The data contain tens of thousands of clones, 80% to 95% of them singletons. The source was peripheral blood, collected in the first trimester of pregnancy. All receptors derive from a female donor in good health, enrolled as a control in a pregnancy study. The CDR3 runs from the conserved cysteine through the conserved F or W. Fields, in order: J gene, D gene, clone size, V gene, CDR3 DNA, CDR3 protein. D genes are given only for firm matches. Size is stated for part of the rows, as once, few or many counts, or as a class when the clone is expanded.

j_gene: TRBJ2-7
d_gene: -
abundance: -
v_gene: TRBV28
CDR3nt: TGTGCCAGCAGTTACCGGACAGAAACCTACGAGCAGTACTTC
CDR3aa: CASSYRTETYEQYF

j_gene: TRBJ1-1
d_gene: -
abundance: -
v_gene: TRBV7-8
CDR3nt: TGTGCCAGCAGCCATGGAGGGGTGGCGGCTGAAGCTTTCTTT
CDR3aa: CASSHGGVAAEAFF

j_gene: TRBJ2-1
d_gene: -
abundance: -
v_gene: TRBV2
CDR3nt: TGTGCCAGCAGTGGGGGCAGATACAATGAGCAGTTCTTC
CDR3aa: CASSGGRYNEQFF

j_gene: TRBJ2-4
d_gene: -
abundance: -
v_gene: TRBV11-2
CDR3nt: TGTGCCAGCAGCTCCTACAGCGGGGAGGGGGTAGACAAAAACATTCAGTACTTC
CDR3aa: CASSSYSGEGVDKNIQYF

j_gene: TRBJ2-4
d_gene: -
abundance: -
v_gene: TRBV28
CDR3nt: TGTGCCAGCAGTTTAGGGACACAACTAGCCAAAAACATTCAGTACTTC
CDR3aa: CASSLGTQLAKNIQYF

j_gene: TRBJ2-1
d_gene: TRBD2
abundance: -
v_gene: TRBV19
CDR3nt: TGTGCCACTACCCTAGCGGGAGGGCCTAGGAATGAGCAGTTCTTC
CDR3aa: CATTLAGGPRNEQFF

j_gene: TRBJ1-4
d_gene: -
abundance: -
v_gene: TRBV28
CDR3nt: TGTGCCAGCAGTTCTGGCACCAAAGGAGGTGAAAAACTGTTTTTT
CDR3aa: CASSSGTKGGEKLFF

j_gene: TRBJ2-7
d_gene: -
abundance: -
v_gene: TRBV27
CDR3nt: TGTGCCAGCAGACCGGGACACAGAGACGAGCAGTACTTC
CDR3aa: CASRPGHRDEQYF

j_gene: TRBJ2-1
d_gene: TRBD2
abundance: -
v_gene: TRBV14
CDR3nt: TGTGCCAGCAGCTCGTATAGCGGGACGACTATGAATGAGCAGTTCTTC
CDR3aa: CASSSYSGTTMNEQFF

j_gene: TRBJ1-1
d_gene: -
abundance: few
v_gene: TRBV18
CDR3nt: TGTGCCAGCTCACCACTGTCAGGGCTGGCGACTGAAGCTTTCTTT
CDR3aa: CASSPLSGLATEAFF

j_gene: TRBJ2-2
d_gene: -
abundance: -
v_gene: TRBV11-2
CDR3nt: TGTGCCAGCAGCCACCGGTCCGGGGAGCTGTTTTTT
CDR3aa: CASSHRSGELFF

j_gene: TRBJ2-6
d_gene: -
abundance: -
v_gene: TRBV5-8
CDR3nt: TGTGCCAGCAGCTTGGGACACAACTCTGGGGCCAACGTCCTGACTTTC
CDR3aa: CASSLGHNSGANVLTF

j_gene: TRBJ2-7
d_gene: -
abundance: -
v_gene: TRBV6-5
CDR3nt: TGTGCCAGCAGTTACTCTCTAGCAGCCTCCTACGAGCAGTACTTC
CDR3aa: CASSYSLAASYEQYF

j_gene: TRBJ1-2
d_gene: -
abundance: -
v_gene: TRBV6-6
CDR3nt: TGTGCCAGCAGTTATGGGGAGGACTATGGCTACACCTTC
CDR3aa: CASSYGEDYGYTF

j_gene: TRBJ2-1
d_gene: TRBD2
abundance: few
v_gene: TRBV9
CDR3nt: TGTGCCAGCAGCGCCCGACTAGCGGGGTACAATGAGCAGTTCTTC
CDR3aa: CASSARLAGYNEQFF

j_gene: TRBJ1-2
d_gene: -
abundance: -
v_gene: TRBV5-6
CDR3nt: TGTGCCAGCAGCTTGTTCGGCGGGAACTATGGCTACACCTTC
CDR3aa: CASSLFGGNYGYTF

j_gene: TRBJ1-5
d_gene: -
abundance: -
v_gene: TRBV19
CDR3nt: TGTGCCAGTAGTGAGACAGGCCATCAGCCCCAGCATTTT
CDR3aa: CASSETGHQPQHF

j_gene: TRBJ2-1
d_gene: -
abundance: -
v_gene: TRBV27
CDR3nt: TGTGCCAGCAGACGTGCCTATGTCTTC
CDR3aa: CASRRAYVF

j_gene: TRBJ2-2
d_gene: TRBD1
abundance: -
v_gene: TRBV5-7
CDR3nt: TGTGCCAGCTCCCCTGAGGGACAGGGGCCTCAGAACACCGGGGAGCTGTTTTTT
CDR3aa: CASSPEGQGPQNTGELFF

j_gene: TRBJ1-5
d_gene: TRBD1
abundance: -
v_gene: TRBV7-2
CDR3nt: TGTGCCAGCAGCCCTGGACAGGCCCTTATGAGCAATCAGCCCCAGCATTTT
CDR3aa: CASSPGQALMSNQPQHF

j_gene: TRBJ1-3
d_gene: TRBD1
abundance: -
v_gene: TRBV6-6
CDR3nt: TGTGCCAGCACCTACGACAGGGGGCCTGGAAACACCATATATTTT
CDR3aa: CASTYDRGPGNTIYF

j_gene: TRBJ1-5
d_gene: -
abundance: medium-sized
v_gene: TRBV6-1
CDR3nt: TGTGCCAGCAGTGAAGCGGAGGGTAGCAATCAGCCCCAGCATTTT
CDR3aa: CASSEAEGSNQPQHF

j_gene: TRBJ2-7
d_gene: -
abundance: -
v_gene: TRBV5-6
CDR3nt: TGTGCCAGCAGCTTGAGTGGTAGTGAGCAGTACTTC
CDR3aa: CASSLSGSEQYF

j_gene: TRBJ2-2
d_gene: -
abundance: -
v_gene: TRBV4-1
CDR3nt: TGCGCCAGCAGCCAAGGTGGAGGAAGGGGGGAGCTGTTTTTT
CDR3aa: CASSQGGGRGELFF

j_gene: TRBJ2-7
d_gene: TRBD2
abundance: -
v_gene: TRBV11-2
CDR3nt: TGTGCCAGCAGCTTAGAGACTAGCGGAGGCTACGAGCAGTACTTC
CDR3aa: CASSLETSGGYEQYF

j_gene: TRBJ2-7
d_gene: -
abundance: -
v_gene: TRBV6-6
CDR3nt: TGTGCCAGCAGGACGGGACTCGAACAAACGTCCTACGAGCAGTACTTC
CDR3aa: CASRTGLEQTSYEQYF

j_gene: TRBJ2-3
d_gene: TRBD2
abundance: -
v_gene: TRBV27
CDR3nt: TGTGCCAGCAGTTTAGCGGGGAGGGGTACGCAGTATTTT
CDR3aa: CASSLAGRGTQYF

j_gene: TRBJ1-1
d_gene: TRBD1
abundance: -
v_gene: TRBV6-6
CDR3nt: TGTGCCAGCAGTTACTCGCAGGGGGCGTTTGAAGCTTTCTTT
CDR3aa: CASSYSQGAFEAFF

j_gene: TRBJ2-7
d_gene: TRBD2
abundance: -
v_gene: TRBV27
CDR3nt: TGTGCCAGCAGTTCAAAACTAGCGGGAGGTCCCAAGTTCTACGAGCAGTACTTC
CDR3aa: CASSSKLAGGPKFYEQYF

j_gene: TRBJ2-5
d_gene: TRBD2
abundance: -
v_gene: TRBV5-1
CDR3nt: TGCGCCAGCAGTCGTATAGCGGGAGGGCCTTTTGAGACCCAGTACTTC
CDR3aa: CASSRIAGGPFETQYF

j_gene: TRBJ2-1
d_gene: -
abundance: -
v_gene: TRBV12-5
CDR3nt: TGTGCTAGTGGTTCGAGTCGGGATGAGCAGTTCTTC
CDR3aa: CASGSSRDEQFF

j_gene: TRBJ2-1
d_gene: -
abundance: -
v_gene: TRBV5-1
CDR3nt: TGCGCCAGCACGGCACTAGTTAGCAATGAGCAGTTCTTC
CDR3aa: CASTALVSNEQFF

j_gene: TRBJ2-5
d_gene: TRBD1
abundance: -
v_gene: TRBV2
CDR3nt: TGTGCCAGCAGGTGGGACAGGACACAAGAGACCCAGTACTTC
CDR3aa: CASRWDRTQETQYF